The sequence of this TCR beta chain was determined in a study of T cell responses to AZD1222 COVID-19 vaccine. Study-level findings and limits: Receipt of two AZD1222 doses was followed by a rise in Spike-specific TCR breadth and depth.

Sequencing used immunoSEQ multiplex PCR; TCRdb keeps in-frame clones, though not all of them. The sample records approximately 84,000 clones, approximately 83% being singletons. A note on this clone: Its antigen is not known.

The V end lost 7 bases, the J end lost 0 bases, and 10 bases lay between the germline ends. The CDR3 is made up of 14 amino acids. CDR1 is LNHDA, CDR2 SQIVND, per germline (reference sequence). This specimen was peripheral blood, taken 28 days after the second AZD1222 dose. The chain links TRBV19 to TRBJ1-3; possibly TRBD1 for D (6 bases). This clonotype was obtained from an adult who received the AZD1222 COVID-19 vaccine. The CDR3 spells CASKRQDSGNTIYF. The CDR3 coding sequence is TGTGCCAGTAAAAGACAGGACTCTGGAAACACCATATATTTT.